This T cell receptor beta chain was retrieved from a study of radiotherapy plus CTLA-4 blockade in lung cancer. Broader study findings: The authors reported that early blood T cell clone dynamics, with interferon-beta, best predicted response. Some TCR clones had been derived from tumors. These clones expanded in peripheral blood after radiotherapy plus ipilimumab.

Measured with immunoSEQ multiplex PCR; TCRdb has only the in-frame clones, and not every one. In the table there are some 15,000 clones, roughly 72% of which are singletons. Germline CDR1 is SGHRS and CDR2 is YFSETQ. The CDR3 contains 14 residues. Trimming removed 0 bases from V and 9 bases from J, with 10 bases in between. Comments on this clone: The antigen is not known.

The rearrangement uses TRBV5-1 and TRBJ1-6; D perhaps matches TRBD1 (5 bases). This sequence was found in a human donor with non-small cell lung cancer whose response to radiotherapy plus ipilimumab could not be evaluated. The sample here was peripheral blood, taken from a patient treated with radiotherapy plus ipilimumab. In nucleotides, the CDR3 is TGCGCCAGCAGCTTGGGACAGAGACCTTCACCCCTCCACTTT. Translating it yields CASSLGQRPSPLHF.